One and the same sample provided the 7 T cell receptor beta chains below, sequenced in a study of Ad26.COV2.S vaccination and SARS-CoV-2 variants. Noted treatment: roughly 20 received Ad26.COV2.S at low or high dose, single or two shots; about 5 received placebo; per-sample allocation not given. Day 63 after the first vaccine or placebo injection was the time point for sampling. TCRdb's copy holds only in-frame clones and misses some; the assay was immunoSEQ multiplex PCR. Of roughly 680,000 clones listed, roughly 90% are singletons. The material sequenced was peripheral blood, taken in a trial of Ad26.COV2.S vaccine versus placebo. All receptors come from a person between 18 and 60 years old who received the Ad26.COV2.S COVID-19 vaccine or a placebo.

The J gene is TRBJ2-3, the V gene TRBV27; unclear D gene. Germline V CDR1 and CDR2: MNHEY, SMNVEV (reference sequence). Trimming stripped 6 bases from V and 0 bases from J, with 10 bases between. The CDR3 runs to 14 residues. The CDR3 bases are TGTGCCAGCAGAAGTCTGGGAAGCACAGATACGCAGTATTTT. As protein: CASRSLGSTDTQYF.

This clone was seen a single time. The chain couples TRBV20-1 to TRBJ2-7; D perhaps matches TRBD2 (6 bases). The CDR3 sequence is 13 residues long. V was pared by 3 bases and J by 2 bases, with 11 bases between. CDR1 DFQATT and CDR2 SNEGSKA come from the germline V gene (reference sequence). The CDR3 DNA is TGCAGTGCTAGTCAGGGACTTGCCTACGAGCAGTACTTC. Encoded protein: CSASQGLAYEQYF.

This clone came up a few times. V usage is TRBV27 and J usage is TRBJ2-7, with D perhaps matching TRBD1 or TRBD2 (5 bases each). The germline V gene encodes CDR1 MNHEY and CDR2 SMNVEV (reference sequence). This CDR3 region has 14 residues. With 8 bases removed from V and 3 bases from J, the gap between germline ends came to 17 bases. The CDR3 sequence: CASGPGTAGYEQYF. The CDR3 nucleotides are TGTGCCAGCGGACCCGGGACGGCCGGCTACGAGCAGTACTTC.

This sequence joins TRBV5-1 and TRBJ1-4, with TRBD1 matching 8 bases. After removal of 4 bases from V and 7 bases from J, the junction contained 6 bases not matched to a gene. CDR1 and CDR2 (germline): SGHRS, YFSETQ. There are 14 residues in the CDR3. The DNA of the CDR3 is TGCGCCAGCAGCCAGGGACAGGAGGGTGAAAAACTGTTTTTT. Protein: CASSQGQEGEKLFF.

The chain uses TRBV7-2 and TRBJ2-5; TRBD2 matches 13 bases. V trimming: 4 bases; J trimming: 5 bases; junction bases outside the gene matches: 7. The germline gives CDR1 SGHTA, CDR2 FQGNSA. The CDR3 sequence is 16 residues long. Here the CDR3 reads CASSYLLAGGGETQYF. The CDR3, as DNA: TGTGCCAGCAGCTATTTACTAGCGGGAGGGGGTGAGACCCAGTACTTC.

The V call is TRBV7-3, the J call TRBJ1-2; D is undetermined. Germline CDR1 and CDR2: SGHTA and FQGTGA. CDR3 length: 13 residues. V was pared by 1 base and J by 3 bases, with 6 bases between. The CDR3 DNA is TGTGCCAGCAGCTTAAATGGGTACTATGGCTACACCTTC. Translated: CASSLNGYYGYTF.

This chain joins TRBV24-1 and TRBJ1-2; 8 bases are shared with TRBD1. The V gene's germline CDR1 is KGHDR and CDR2 SFDVKD. This CDR3 is 14 amino acids long. J lost 5 bases, V lost 4 bases, and 5 bases had no gene match. This chain's CDR3 is CATSDSDREYGYTF. The CDR3, as DNA: TGTGCCACCAGTGACTCGGACAGGGAGTATGGCTACACCTTC.